The next 21 T cell receptor beta chains were all read from a single sample in a study of T cells expressing NK-cell markers. From the 5' RACE reads, TCRdb lists one entry per CDR3 protein and no DNA. This sample lists a few hundred thousand distinct CDR3 sequences; its ten largest clones have over 1.1%. Sequenced sample: blood T cells: a sorted CD56 or NKG2C T cell subset, CD4+ or CD8+ T cells, or bulk PBMC T cells (not recorded which). These receptor sequences come from a woman between 45 and 65 years old in good health.

The rearrangement links TRBV24-1 to TRBJ2-3; lacking DNA, the TRBD1 call made by TCRdb goes unchecked. Per germline, CDR1 KGHDR and CDR2 SFDVKD. This CDR3 contains 14 residues. CDR3 loop: CATSGTASTDTQYF.

V gene TRBV5-1 combines with J gene TRBJ1-1; TCRdb outputs TRBD1, but without DNA this stays unchecked. This CDR3 has 14 residues. Germline-derived CDR1 and CDR2 are SGHRS and YFSETQ. The CDR3 region is CASRGLNGVTEAFF.

This chain uses TRBV29-1 with TRBJ2-5; TCRdb designates TRBD1, a call that cannot be tested without DNA. This CDR3 comprises 13 residues. The germline V gene encodes CDR1 SQVTM and CDR2 ANQGSEA. The CDR3 here is CSVGPRRAETQYF.

The V gene is TRBV21-1, the J gene TRBJ2-5; checking the TCRdb D call of TRBD1 is not possible without DNA. TRBV21-1 is deemed a pseudogene. The CDR3 is 14 amino acids. The CDR3 region is CASSKVDGRETQYF.

This chain connects TRBV29-1 to TRBJ2-5; TCRdb's D call, TRBD1, is unchecked because there is no DNA. Looked up from germline, CDR1 is SQVTM and CDR2 is ANQGSEA. The CDR3 is 14 residues long. CDR3 sequence: CSAEPRDRQETQYF.

Here the CDR3 reads CAIGGVGQGQTQYF. The V and J genes are TRBV10-3 and TRBJ2-5; with no DNA, the TCRdb D assignment of TRBD1 cannot be verified. The CDR3 runs 14 residues. Germline CDR1 reads ENHRY; CDR2 reads SYGVKD.

The chain is built from TRBV3-1 and TRBJ2-1. The CDR3 is 14 residues long. Germline V gives CDR1 LGHDT, CDR2 YNNKEL (reference sequence). The CDR3 here is CASSQDVLYNEQFF.

The rearrangement joins TRBV27 to TRBJ2-5; TCRdb's D call of TRBD1 is untestable without DNA. This CDR3 spans 14 amino acids. Germline lookup yields CDR1 MNHEY and CDR2 SMNVEV (reference sequence). The CDR3 spells CASSWGAGEETQYF.

V gene TRBV5-1 combines with J gene TRBJ2-1; TCRdb reports TRBD2, a call that lacks DNA to check it against. Germline loops: CDR1 SGHRS, CDR2 YFSETQ. The CDR3 is made up of 14 amino acids. CDR3 region: CASKTSGPLNEQFF.

The CDR3 reads CASSPNGWETQYF. The rearrangement uses TRBV12-3 or TRBV12-4 and TRBJ2-5. CDR3 length: 13 residues.

V gene TRBV15 combines with J gene TRBJ2-1. The germline gives CDR1 LNHNV, CDR2 YYDKDF (reference sequence). The CDR3 sequence is 12 residues long. CDR3: CATSTDGDEQFF.

The chain has TRBV6-1 and TRBJ2-1. The V gene's germline CDR1 is MNHNS and CDR2 SASEGT. The CDR3 totals 15 residues. The CDR3 is CASSEPGEVYNEQFF.

The J gene is TRBJ2-1, the V gene TRBV6-6; TCRdb gives TRBD2 as the D gene, but with no DNA this cannot be confirmed. The germline gives CDR1 MNHNY, CDR2 SVGAGI (reference sequence). The CDR3 is 18 residues long. CDR3 sequence reads: CASSYLSAGGKSYNEQFF.

The chain recombines TRBV3-1 with TRBJ2-1; TCRdb proposes TRBD2, but this gene call is untestable without DNA. Looked up from germline, CDR1 is LGHDT and CDR2 is YNNKEL (reference sequence). CDR3 length: 16 amino acids. CDR3 sequence: CASTLRAGVAYNEQFF.

The genes are TRBV12-3 or TRBV12-4 and TRBJ2-1. This CDR3 contains 12 residues. The chain's CDR3 is CASSRSYNEQFF.

The V call is TRBV15, the J call TRBJ1-1; no DNA is available, so the TRBD1 call from TCRdb remains unchecked. The CDR3 totals 14 residues. In germline, CDR1 is LNHNV, CDR2 YYDKDF (reference sequence). CDR3 protein: CATGRGGPNTEAFF.

The chain employs TRBV29-1 and TRBJ1-2; TCRdb's assignment of TRBD1 cannot be checked, as there is no DNA. The CDR3 has 12 residues. Germline values: CDR1 SQVTM, CDR2 ANQGSEA. The CDR3 sequence is CSVGQGAYGYTF. The full variable domain, with the rest looked up from reference TRBV29-1 and TRBJ1-2, is SAVISQKPSRDICQRGTSLTIQCQVDSQVTMMFWYRQQPGQSLTLIATANQGSEATYESGFVIDKFPISRPNLTFSTLTVSNMSPEDSSIYLCSVGQGAYGYTFGSGTRLTVV.

CDR3 in amino acids: CASSSQAGGYGYTF. V usage is TRBV12-3 or TRBV12-4 and J usage is TRBJ1-2. This CDR3 is built from 14 residues.

The chain couples TRBV7-6 to TRBJ2-2; the D call from TCRdb, TRBD2, cannot be confirmed without DNA. Germline V gene sequence: CDR1 SGHVS, CDR2 FNYEAQ. There are 15 residues in the CDR3. CDR3 in amino acids: CASSLDGGRAGELFF. Full variable domain (rest looked up from reference TRBV7-6 and TRBJ2-2): GAGVSQSPRYKVTKRGQDVALRCDPISGHVSLYWYRQALGQGPEFLTYFNYEAQQDKSGLPNDRFSAERPEGSISTLTIQRTEQRDSAMYRCASSLDGGRAGELFFGEGSRLTVL.

The J gene is TRBJ1-1, the V gene TRBV5-1; with no DNA, the TCRdb D assignment of TRBD1 cannot be verified. Germline V gene sequence: CDR1 SGHRS, CDR2 YFSETQ. The CDR3 totals 16 residues. The CDR3 region is CASSFFRQGRNTEAFF.

V and J are TRBV5-1 and TRBJ2-7; lacking DNA, the TRBD1 call made by TCRdb goes unchecked. The CDR3 is 15 amino acids. Germline assignment: CDR1 SGHRS and CDR2 YFSETQ. The CDR3 loop is CASSVETGGSYEQYF.